This TCR beta chain was captured in a study of identical twins. TCRdb used MiXCR to reprocess the 5' RACE reads, holding one entry per CDR3 protein. Altogether a few hundred thousand distinct CDR3 sequences are present, over 9.5% being singletons, with the ten largest covering approximately 9.1%. Deletions cut 3 bases from V and 0 bases from J, with 12 bases between. Looked up from germline, CDR1 is SGHAT and CDR2 is FQDESV (reference sequence). The CDR3 sequence is 16 residues long. This clonotype came up a few times. The chain employs TRBV11-1 and TRBJ2-1; D is undetermined. The TCR was taken from a man between 45 and 60 years old in good health. The sequenced sample consisted of memory T cells sorted from blood. The CDR3 spells CASSFSKPSSYNEQFF. CDR3 coding DNA: TGTGCCAGCAGCTTTTCCAAGCCCAGCTCCTACAATGAGCAGTTCTTC.